The entry below describes one T cell receptor beta chain. Its antigen is unknown. Base qualities are not provided; no much larger clone lies one nucleotide away. The source of the sample is a study of cytotoxic CD8 clonotypes in ibrutinib-treated CLL (dated by TCRdb to the early 2020s). For the wider study: The cohort included roughly 15 treatment-naive and about a dozen relapsed/refractory patients; about 18 were IGHV unmutated. Partial responses were observed in around 25 patients and complete responses in 2; after a median follow-up of 68 months, remission was maintained in approximately 14 patients and progression was observed in approximately twelve. Response samples were taken after a median of 12 months on treatment, ranging from about 6 to 36 months. An average of 255,043 productive templates and 80,000 to 100,000 productive rearrangements was obtained per sample. Of the roughly 90 people in the trial, 26 had longitudinal samples available. Cryopreserved peripheral blood mononuclear cells were collected before treatment, at response, and at either disease progression or sustained remission. Every sample from remission and from progressive disease was obtained while the patients were still on ibrutinib.

The CDR3 spans 14 residues, from the cysteine through the phenylalanine. Only CDR3 DNA remains: 42 bases, in frame from the first base. From the germline V gene, CDR1 is MNHEY and CDR2 is SVGAGI. Clipping removes 0 bases from V and 6 bases from J, with 2 as the unmatched junction base count. For TCR beta library preparation, approximately 2 micrograms of genomic DNA were extracted from the cryopreserved PBMCs. High-throughput TCR beta sequencing was performed on longitudinal blood samples from CLL patients receiving ibrutinib monotherapy. The patients took part in an open-label, single-center phase 2 trial of ibrutinib monotherapy. A MiSeq instrument was used for deep resolution sequencing, which targeted depths ranging from 1 in 1 million up to 1 in 200,000 T cells, with coverage averaging 10x for each clonotype. TCR beta libraries were generated with the immunoSEQ hsTCRB Kit. Processing in the source paper ran as follows. The data were analyzed with ImmunoSEQ Analyzer and ImmunoSEQ Data Assistant, and V, D and J gene assignments followed IMGT definitions. Clonality, which ranges from 0 to 1, was calculated by subtracting the normalized Shannon entropy of productive rearrangement frequencies from one. Only overrepresented clonotypes making up at least 0.05% of each patient's repertoire were included in the public clonotype analysis. Approximately 14 age-matched healthy donor repertoires from immuneACCESS served as clonality controls. TCRdb limited this immuneACCESS table to in-frame rearrangements with V and J called. A share of clones is missing; checked studies link under half to unresolved V genes, and the rest is unexplained. The DNA was the basis for D and trimming; V, J and clone size are from that table. The sample table holds 300,000 to 400,000 clones, of which about 61% were seen once. The ten largest account for roughly 6.8% of the sample.

Findings and caveats that apply to the study as a whole: Sampling times were not matched between sustained-remission and progressing patients, and lymph node repertoires were not studied. Clonality rose at ibrutinib response, remained stable during sustained remission, and dropped back toward baseline at progression. Baseline clonality was found to be higher than that of age-matched healthy donors and was strongly correlated with circulating CD8+ T-cell counts. Public clonotypes were rare and either contracted or stayed stable during treatment, and the rise in clonality at ibrutinib response reflected the expansion of private clonotypes.

The rearranged chain carries TRBV6-5 and TRBJ2-3, with 8 bases matching TRBD2. The material was PBMCs, obtained after 36 months of ibrutinib treatment. The sequence derives from a human donor with chronic lymphocytic leukemia. The CDR3 in this case is CASSYSTSVDTQYF. The nucleotide sequence is given as TGTGCCAGCAGTTACTCGACTAGCGTGGATACGCAGTATTTT.